This entry describes one T cell receptor (beta chain). Its antigen is currently not known. No clone much larger than this one lies a single base away; base qualities are absent. This sample is drawn from a study of T cells in narcolepsy (dated by TCRdb to between 2018 and 2020). For the wider study: Patients with narcolepsy type 1 or type 2 (NT1, NT2) and healthy control donors were enrolled in the study. To look for autoreactive T cells in narcolepsy patients that target self-antigens of hypocretin neurons (hypocretin, TRIB2), the study used TCR Vbeta sequencing to follow clonotypes in blood and CSF.

The paper's findings and limits, for the study overall: No sequences matching autoreactive T cell clones were present in some of the blood memory CD4+ repertoires from patients and controls. Numbers of sequenced blood memory CD4+ clonotypes were comparable, averaging around 42,000 in patients and around 30,000 in controls. In plots comparing CSF and blood CD4+ T cell clonotypes from the same patient, HCRT-specific and TRIB2-specific autoreactive clonotypes were highlighted. Autoreactive clonotypes were reported to be detected serially in the blood of the same patients and of different patients, but not in the blood of healthy controls.

The CDR3 runs 15 amino acids, cysteine and phenylalanine included. The kept DNA is CDR3 alone, 45 bases in frame from the first base. V is shortened by 8 bases, J by 5 bases, and the region joining them spans 21 bases. In the germline V gene, CDR1 corresponds to MRHNA and CDR2 to SNTAGT. For TCR Vbeta sequencing, memory CD4+ T cells were sorted ex vivo from the peripheral blood of narcolepsy patients and healthy controls. The library was generated by the immunoSEQ multiplex PCR assay. In its TCRdb copy, this immuneACCESS table keeps in-frame sequences only and misses some clones. Where compared with another copy, unresolved V genes explain less than half of these, and the others have no known cause. This sample is represented by roughly 15,000 clones; roughly 85% of them were singletons. The ten biggest clones cover 30% to 45% of the sample.

The chain joins TRBV6-4 to TRBJ2-5; the D gene is perhaps TRBD2, on 5 matching bases. The sequence derives from a human donor in good health. Material for sequencing was memory (CD45RA-) CD4+ T cells from blood. The cell subset or site label, as the study defines it: memory T cells sorted ex vivo from peripheral blood. The CDR3 region reads CASQGRARVPETQYF. The DNA sequence is TGTGCCAGCCAAGGAAGGGCGAGGGTCCCTGAGACCCAGTACTTC.